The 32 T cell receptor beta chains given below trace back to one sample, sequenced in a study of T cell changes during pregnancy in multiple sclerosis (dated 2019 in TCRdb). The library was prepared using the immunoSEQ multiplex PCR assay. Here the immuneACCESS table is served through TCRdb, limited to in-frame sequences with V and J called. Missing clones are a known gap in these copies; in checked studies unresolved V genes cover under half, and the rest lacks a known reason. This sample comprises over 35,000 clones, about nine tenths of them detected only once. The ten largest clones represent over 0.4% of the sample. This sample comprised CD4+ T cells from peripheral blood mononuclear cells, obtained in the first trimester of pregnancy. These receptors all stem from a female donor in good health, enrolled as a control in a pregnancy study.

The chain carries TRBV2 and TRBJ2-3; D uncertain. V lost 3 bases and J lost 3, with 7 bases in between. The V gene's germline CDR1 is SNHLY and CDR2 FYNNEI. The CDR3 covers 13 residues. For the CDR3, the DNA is TGTGCCAGCAGTGATGGCCGAACAGATACGCAGTATTTT. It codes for CASSDGRTDTQYF.

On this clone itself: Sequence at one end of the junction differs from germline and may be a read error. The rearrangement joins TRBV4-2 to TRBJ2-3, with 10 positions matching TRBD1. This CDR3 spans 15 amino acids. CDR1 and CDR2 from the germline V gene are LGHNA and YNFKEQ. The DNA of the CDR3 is TGTGCCAGCAGCCCCAACTCCCAGAGACAGGGGGCGCAGGATTTT. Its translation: CASSPNSQRQGAQDF.

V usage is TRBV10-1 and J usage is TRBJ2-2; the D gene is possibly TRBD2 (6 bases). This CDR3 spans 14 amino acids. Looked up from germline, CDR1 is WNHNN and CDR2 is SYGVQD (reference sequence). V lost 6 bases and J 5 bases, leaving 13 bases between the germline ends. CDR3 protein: CASSRTTRTGELFF. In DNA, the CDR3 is TGCGCCAGCAGCCGGACTACACGAACCGGGGAGCTGTTTTTT.

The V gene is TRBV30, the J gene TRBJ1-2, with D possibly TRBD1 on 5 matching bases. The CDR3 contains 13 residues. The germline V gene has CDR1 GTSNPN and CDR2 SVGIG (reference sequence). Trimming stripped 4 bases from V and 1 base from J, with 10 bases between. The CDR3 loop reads CAWNMGLNYGYTF. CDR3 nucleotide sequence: TGTGCCTGGAACATGGGACTTAACTATGGCTACACCTTC.

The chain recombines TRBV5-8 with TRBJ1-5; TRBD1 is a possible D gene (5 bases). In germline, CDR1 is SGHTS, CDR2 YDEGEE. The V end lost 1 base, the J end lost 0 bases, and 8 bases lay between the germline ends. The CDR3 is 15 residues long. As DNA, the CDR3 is TGTGCCAGCAGCTTGAGAGACAGTAGCAATCAGCCCCAGCATTTT. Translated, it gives CASSLRDSSNQPQHF.

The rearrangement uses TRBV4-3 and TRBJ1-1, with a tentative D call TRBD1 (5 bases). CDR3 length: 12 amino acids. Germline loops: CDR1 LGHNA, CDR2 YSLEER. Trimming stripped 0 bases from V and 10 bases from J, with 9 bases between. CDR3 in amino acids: CASSQDRRAAFF. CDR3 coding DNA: TGCGCCAGCAGCCAAGATCGCAGGGCAGCTTTCTTT.

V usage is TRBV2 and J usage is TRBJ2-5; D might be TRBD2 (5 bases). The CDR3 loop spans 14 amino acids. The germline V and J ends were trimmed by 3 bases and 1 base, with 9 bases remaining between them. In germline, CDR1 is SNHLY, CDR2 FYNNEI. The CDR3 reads CASSEEALQETQYF. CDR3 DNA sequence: TGTGCCAGCAGTGAGGAGGCCCTCCAAGAGACCCAGTACTTC.

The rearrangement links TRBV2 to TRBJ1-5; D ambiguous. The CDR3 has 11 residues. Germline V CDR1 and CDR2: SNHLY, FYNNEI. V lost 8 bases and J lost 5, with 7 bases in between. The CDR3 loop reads CASGGYQPQHF. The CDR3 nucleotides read TGTGCCAGCGGAGGGTATCAGCCCCAGCATTTT.

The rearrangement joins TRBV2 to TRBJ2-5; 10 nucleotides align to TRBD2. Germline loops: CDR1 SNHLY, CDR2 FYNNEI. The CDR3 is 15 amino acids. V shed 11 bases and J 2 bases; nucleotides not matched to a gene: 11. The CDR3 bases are TGTGCCCAAGGGCTAGCGGGGGCCAAACAAGAGACCCAGTACTTC. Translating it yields CAQGLAGAKQETQYF.

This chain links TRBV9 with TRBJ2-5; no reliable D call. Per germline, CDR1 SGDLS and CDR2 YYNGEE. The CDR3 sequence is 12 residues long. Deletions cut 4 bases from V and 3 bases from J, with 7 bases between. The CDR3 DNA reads TGTGCCAGCAGCCGTACTGAAGAGACCCAGTACTTC. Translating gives CASSRTEETQYF.

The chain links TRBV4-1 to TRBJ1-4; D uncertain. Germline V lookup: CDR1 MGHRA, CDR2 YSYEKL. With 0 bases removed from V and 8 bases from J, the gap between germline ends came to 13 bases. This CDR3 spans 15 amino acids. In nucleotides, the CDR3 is TGCGCCAGCAGCCAAGAACAACGGGCGGGAGAAAAACTGTTTTTT. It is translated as CASSQEQRAGEKLFF.

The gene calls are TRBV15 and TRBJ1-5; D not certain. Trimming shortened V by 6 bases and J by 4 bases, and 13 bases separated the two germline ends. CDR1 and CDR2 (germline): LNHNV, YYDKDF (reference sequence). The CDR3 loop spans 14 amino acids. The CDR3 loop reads CATSEGQENQPQHF. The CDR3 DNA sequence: TGTGCCACCAGTGAGGGCCAGGAGAATCAGCCCCAGCATTTT.

CDR3 amino acids: CASSTAGRTGELFF. The CDR3, as DNA: TGTGCCAGCAGCACCGCAGGGCGGACCGGGGAGCTGTTTTTT. This rearrangement joins TRBV7-9 to TRBJ2-2, with a tentative D call TRBD1 (5 bases). Trimming pared 5 bases from V and 5 bases from J, leaving 12 bases between. The CDR3 length is 14 residues. CDR1 is SEHNR and CDR2 is FQNEAQ in the germline V gene (reference sequence).

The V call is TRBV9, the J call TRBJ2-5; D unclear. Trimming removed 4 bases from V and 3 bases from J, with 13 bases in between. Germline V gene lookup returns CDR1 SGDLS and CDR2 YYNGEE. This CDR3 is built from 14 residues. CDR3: CASSLSWSKETQYF. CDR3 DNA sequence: TGTGCCAGCAGCTTGAGCTGGTCCAAAGAGACCCAGTACTTC.

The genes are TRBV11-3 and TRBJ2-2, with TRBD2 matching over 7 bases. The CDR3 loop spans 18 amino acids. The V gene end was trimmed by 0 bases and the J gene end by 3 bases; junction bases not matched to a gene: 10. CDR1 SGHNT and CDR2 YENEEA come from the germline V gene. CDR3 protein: CASSLEGRVPDYTGELFF. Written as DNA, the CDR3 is TGTGCCAGCAGCTTAGAAGGGAGGGTCCCCGATTACACCGGGGAGCTGTTTTTT.

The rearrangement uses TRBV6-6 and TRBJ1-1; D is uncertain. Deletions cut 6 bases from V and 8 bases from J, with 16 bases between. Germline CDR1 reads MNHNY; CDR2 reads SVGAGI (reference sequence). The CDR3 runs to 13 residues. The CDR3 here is CASSSEGRGEAFF. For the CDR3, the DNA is TGTGCCAGCAGCTCGGAAGGGAGAGGGGAAGCTTTCTTT.

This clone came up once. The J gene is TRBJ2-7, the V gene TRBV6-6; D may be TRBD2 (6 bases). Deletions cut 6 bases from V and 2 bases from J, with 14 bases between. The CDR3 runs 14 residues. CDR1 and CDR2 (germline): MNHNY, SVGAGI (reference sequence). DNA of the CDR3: TGTGCCAGCAGGGGGACTCCCCATGCCTACGAGCAGTACTTC. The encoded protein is CASRGTPHAYEQYF.

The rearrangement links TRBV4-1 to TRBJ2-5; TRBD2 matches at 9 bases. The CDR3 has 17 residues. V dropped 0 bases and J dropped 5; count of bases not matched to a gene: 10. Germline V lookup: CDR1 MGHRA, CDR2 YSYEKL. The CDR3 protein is CASSQDSRRSGGETQYF. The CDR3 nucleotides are TGCGCCAGCAGCCAAGATTCCCGCCGGAGCGGGGGGGAGACCCAGTACTTC.

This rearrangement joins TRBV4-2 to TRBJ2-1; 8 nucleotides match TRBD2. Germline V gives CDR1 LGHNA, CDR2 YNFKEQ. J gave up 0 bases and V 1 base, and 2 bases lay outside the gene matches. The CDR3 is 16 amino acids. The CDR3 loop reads CASSQGGTSSYNEQFF. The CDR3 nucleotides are TGTGCCAGCAGCCAAGGGGGGACTAGCTCCTACAATGAGCAGTTCTTC.

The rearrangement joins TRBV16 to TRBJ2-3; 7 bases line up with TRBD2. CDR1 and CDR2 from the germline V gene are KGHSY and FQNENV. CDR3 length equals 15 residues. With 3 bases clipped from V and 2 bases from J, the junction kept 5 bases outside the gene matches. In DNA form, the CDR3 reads TGTGCCAGCAGCCACCCGGGGGGAACCACAGATACGCAGTATTTT. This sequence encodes CASSHPGGTTDTQYF.

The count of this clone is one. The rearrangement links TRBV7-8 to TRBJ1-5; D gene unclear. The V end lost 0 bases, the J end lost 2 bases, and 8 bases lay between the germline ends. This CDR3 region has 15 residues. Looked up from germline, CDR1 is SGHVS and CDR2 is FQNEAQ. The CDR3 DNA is TGTGCCAGCAGCTTAGCCCTAGGAGGCAATCAGCCCCAGCATTTT. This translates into CASSLALGGNQPQHF.

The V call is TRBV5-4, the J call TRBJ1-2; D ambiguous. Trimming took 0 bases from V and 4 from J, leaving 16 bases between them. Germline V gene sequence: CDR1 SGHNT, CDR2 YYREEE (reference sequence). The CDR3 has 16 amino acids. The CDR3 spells CASSLALTQTRYGYTF. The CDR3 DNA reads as TGTGCCAGCAGCTTGGCACTCACGCAAACCCGCTATGGCTACACCTTC.

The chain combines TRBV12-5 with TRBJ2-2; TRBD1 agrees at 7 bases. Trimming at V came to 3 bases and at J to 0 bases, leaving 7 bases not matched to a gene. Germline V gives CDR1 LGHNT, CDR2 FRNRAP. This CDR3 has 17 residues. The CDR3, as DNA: TGTGCTAGTGGTTTAGGGCCCGGGACAGCGAACACCGGGGAGCTGTTTTTT. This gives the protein CASGLGPGTANTGELFF.

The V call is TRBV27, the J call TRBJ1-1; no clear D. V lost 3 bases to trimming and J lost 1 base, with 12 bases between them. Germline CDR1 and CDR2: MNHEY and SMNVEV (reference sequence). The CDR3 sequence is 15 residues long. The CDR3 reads CASSFSGGKNTEAFF. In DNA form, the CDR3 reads TGTGCCAGCAGTTTTAGTGGCGGAAAGAACACTGAAGCTTTCTTT.

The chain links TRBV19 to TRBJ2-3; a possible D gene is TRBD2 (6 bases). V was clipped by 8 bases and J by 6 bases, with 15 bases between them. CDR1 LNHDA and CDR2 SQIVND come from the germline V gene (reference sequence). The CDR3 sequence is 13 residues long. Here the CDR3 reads CASGGQLGDTQYF. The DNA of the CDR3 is TGTGCCAGTGGAGGGCAGCTCGGGGATACGCAGTATTTT. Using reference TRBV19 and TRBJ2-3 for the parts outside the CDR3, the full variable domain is DGGITQSPKYLFRKEGQNVTLSCEQNLNHDAMYWYRQDPGQGLRLIYYSQIVNDFQKGDIAEGYSVSREKKESFPLTVTSAQKNPTAFYLCASGGQLGDTQYFGPGTRLTVL.

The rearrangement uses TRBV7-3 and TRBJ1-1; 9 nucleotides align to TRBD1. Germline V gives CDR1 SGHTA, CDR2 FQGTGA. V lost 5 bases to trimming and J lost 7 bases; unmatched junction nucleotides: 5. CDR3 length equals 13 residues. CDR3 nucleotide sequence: TGTGCCAGCAGCCTGGGACAGGGCCGTGAAGCTTTCTTT. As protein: CASSLGQGREAFF.

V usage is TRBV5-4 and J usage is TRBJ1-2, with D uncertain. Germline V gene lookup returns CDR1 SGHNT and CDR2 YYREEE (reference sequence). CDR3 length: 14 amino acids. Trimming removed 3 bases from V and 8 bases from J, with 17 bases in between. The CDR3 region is CASSSSTYPWGYTF. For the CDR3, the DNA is TGTGCCAGCAGCTCCTCTACGTATCCCTGGGGCTACACCTTC. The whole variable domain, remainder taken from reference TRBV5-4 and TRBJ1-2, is ETGVTQSPTHLIKTRGQQVTLRCSSQSGHNTVSWYQQALGQGPQFIFQYYREEENGRGNFPPRFSGLQFPNYSSELNVNALELDDSALYLCASSSSTYPWGYTFGSGTRLTVV.

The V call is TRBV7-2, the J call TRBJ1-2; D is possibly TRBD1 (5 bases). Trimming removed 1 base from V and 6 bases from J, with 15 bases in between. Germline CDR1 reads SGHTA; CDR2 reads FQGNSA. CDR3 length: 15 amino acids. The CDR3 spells CASSLGTRGDHGYTF. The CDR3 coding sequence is TGTGCCAGCAGCTTAGGTACCCGGGGGGACCATGGCTACACCTTC.

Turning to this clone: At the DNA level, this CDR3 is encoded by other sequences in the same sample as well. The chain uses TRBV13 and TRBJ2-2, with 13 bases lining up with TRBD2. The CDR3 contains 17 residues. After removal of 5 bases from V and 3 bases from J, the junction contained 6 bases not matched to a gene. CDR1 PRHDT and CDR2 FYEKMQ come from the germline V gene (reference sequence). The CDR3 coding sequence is TGTGCCAGCAGCCTGGGACTAGCGGGGCGTTACACCGGGGAGCTGTTTTTT. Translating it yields CASSLGLAGRYTGELFF.

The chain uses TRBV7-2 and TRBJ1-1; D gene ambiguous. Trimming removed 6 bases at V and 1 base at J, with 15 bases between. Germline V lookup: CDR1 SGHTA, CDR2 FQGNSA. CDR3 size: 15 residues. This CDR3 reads CASRVDFNGNTEAFF. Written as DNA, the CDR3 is TGTGCCAGCAGGGTCGACTTTAACGGGAACACTGAAGCTTTCTTT.

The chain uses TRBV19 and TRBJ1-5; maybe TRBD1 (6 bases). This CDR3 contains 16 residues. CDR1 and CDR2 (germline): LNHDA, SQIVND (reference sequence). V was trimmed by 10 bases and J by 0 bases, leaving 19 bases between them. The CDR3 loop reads CATRDKRPYSNQPQHF. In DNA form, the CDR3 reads TGTGCCACCCGGGACAAACGCCCCTATAGCAATCAGCCCCAGCATTTT. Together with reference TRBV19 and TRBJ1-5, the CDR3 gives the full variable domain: DGGITQSPKYLFRKEGQNVTLSCEQNLNHDAMYWYRQDPGQGLRLIYYSQIVNDFQKGDIAEGYSVSREKKESFPLTVTSAQKNPTAFYLCATRDKRPYSNQPQHFGDGTRLSIL.

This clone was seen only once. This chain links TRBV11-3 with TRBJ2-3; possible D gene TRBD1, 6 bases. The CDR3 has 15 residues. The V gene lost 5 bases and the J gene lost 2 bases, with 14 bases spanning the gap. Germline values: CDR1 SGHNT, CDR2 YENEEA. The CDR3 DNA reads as TGTGCCAGCAGCATAGGGGTGGGGGCCACAGATACGCAGTATTTT. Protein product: CASSIGVGATDTQYF.